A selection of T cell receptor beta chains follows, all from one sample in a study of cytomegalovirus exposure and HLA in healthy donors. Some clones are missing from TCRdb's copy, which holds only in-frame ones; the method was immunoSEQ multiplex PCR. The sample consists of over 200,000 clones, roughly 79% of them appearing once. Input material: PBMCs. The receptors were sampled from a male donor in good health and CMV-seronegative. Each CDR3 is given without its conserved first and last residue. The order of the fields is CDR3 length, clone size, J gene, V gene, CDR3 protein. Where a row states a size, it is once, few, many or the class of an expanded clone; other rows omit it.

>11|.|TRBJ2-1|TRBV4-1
ASSPRTRGEQF
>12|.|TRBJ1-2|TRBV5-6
ASSSDREDYGYT
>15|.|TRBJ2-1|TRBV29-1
SAGALAGGVYYNEQF
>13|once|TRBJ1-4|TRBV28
ASSSTGTGSEKLF
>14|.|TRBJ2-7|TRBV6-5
ASSYPPSGRFYEQY
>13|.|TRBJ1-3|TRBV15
ATSRGTASGNTIY
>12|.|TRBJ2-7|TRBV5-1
ASSPTLAVYEQY
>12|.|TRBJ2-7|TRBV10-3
AISALTGVGEQY
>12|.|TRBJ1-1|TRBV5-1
ASSRGGGDTEAF
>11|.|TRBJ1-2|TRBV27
ASSLGGRFGYT
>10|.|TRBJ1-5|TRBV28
ASSLLIGPQH
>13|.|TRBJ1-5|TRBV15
ATSRGDRSNQPQH
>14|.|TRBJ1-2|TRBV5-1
ASSLVGQSVSEGYT
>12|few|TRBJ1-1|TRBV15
ATSRDRGPTEAF
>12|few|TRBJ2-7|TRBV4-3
ASSQVQGTHEQY
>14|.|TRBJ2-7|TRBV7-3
ASSLFTDRGSYEQY
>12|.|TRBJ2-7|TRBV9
ASSGERGGYEQY
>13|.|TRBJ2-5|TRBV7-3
ASSEQGALSETQY
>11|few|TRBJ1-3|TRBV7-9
ASRRSSGNTIY
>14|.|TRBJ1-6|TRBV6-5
ASSYSGGFKDSPLH
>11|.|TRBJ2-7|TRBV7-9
ASSLGGFYEQY
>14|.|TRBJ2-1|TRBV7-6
ASSLGASSSYNEQF